The 23 T cell receptor beta chains listed next were all sequenced from one sample in a study of OX40 agonist ivuxolimab in advanced cancers. Produced via immunoSEQ multiplex PCR; TCRdb's table is partial and in-frame only. The repertoire holds tens of thousands of clones, with 85% as singletons. Sequenced here: CD4+ or CD8+ T cells sorted from blood, sampled in a trial of the OX40 agonist ivuxolimab. These receptors were taken from an adult with an advanced solid tumor such as melanoma, head and neck, liver or kidney cancer.

The rearrangement uses TRBV2 and TRBJ1-1, with no clear D. The CDR3 spans 13 residues. Per the germline V gene, CDR1 is SNHLY and CDR2 is FYNNEI. Deletions cut 8 bases from V and 11 bases from J, with 21 bases between. The CDR3 region has the DNA TGTGCCAGCGAAATACTAACGGGCCGTCACGCTTTCTTT. Translated: CASEILTGRHAFF. The full variable domain, with the rest looked up from reference TRBV2 and TRBJ1-1, is EPEVTQTPSHQVTQMGQEVILRCVPISNHLYFYWYRQILGQKVEFLVSFYNNEISEKSEIFDDQFSVERPDGSNFTLKIRSTKLEDSAMYFCASEILTGRHAFFGQGTRLTVV.

CDR3 residues: CASSSGLAGNNEQFF. CDR3 in DNA: TGCGCCAGCAGTAGCGGACTAGCGGGTAACAATGAGCAGTTCTTC. The genes are TRBV10-1 and TRBJ2-1, with 11 positions matching TRBD2. V lost 5 bases, J lost 5 bases, and 5 bases stayed unmatched. Germline V gives CDR1 WNHNN, CDR2 SYGVQD (reference sequence). There are 15 residues in the CDR3.

The J gene is TRBJ1-4, the V gene TRBV6-1; 9 bases are a match to TRBD1. Germline values: CDR1 MNHNS, CDR2 SASEGT. The CDR3 extends over 14 amino acids. The trim removed 7 bases at V and 6 bases at J, leaving 6 bases unmatched. The CDR3 sequence: CASNSGTGYEKLFF. CDR3 coding DNA: TGTGCCAGCAATTCCGGGACAGGGTATGAAAAACTGTTTTTT.

The rearrangement uses TRBV2 and TRBJ2-5, with D uncertain. Trimming shortened V by 2 bases and J by 5 bases, and 9 bases separated the two germline ends. This CDR3 is 13 amino acids long. Germline V gene data show CDR1 as SNHLY and CDR2 as FYNNEI. The chain's CDR3 is CASSEIVLETQYF. The CDR3 nucleotides read TGTGCCAGCAGTGAAATTGTCTTGGAGACCCAGTACTTC.

The chain recombines TRBV4-1 with TRBJ2-1, with 8 bases identical to TRBD2. Germline CDR1 and CDR2: MGHRA and YSYEKL. Trimming took 4 bases from V and 4 from J; bases not matched to a gene: 6. CDR3 size: 15 residues. In DNA, the CDR3 is TGCGCCAGCAGCCCCGAGGGCGGGAGGTACAATGAGCAGTTCTTC. Translation: CASSPEGGRYNEQFF.

V and J are TRBV11-3 and TRBJ2-7; the D is unclear. This CDR3 is built from 14 residues. Germline loops: CDR1 SGHNT, CDR2 YENEEA. With 1 base removed from V and 3 bases from J, the gap between germline ends came to 10 bases. CDR3 in DNA: TGTGCCAGCAGCTTAGGCCAGAATTACTACGAGCAGTACTTC. This sequence encodes CASSLGQNYYEQYF. Looking up the rest from reference TRBV11-3 and TRBJ2-7 gives the full variable domain: EAGVVQSPRYKIIEKKQPVAFWCNPISGHNTLYWYLQNLGQGPELLIRYENEEAVDDSQLPKDRFSAERLKGVDSTLKIQPAELGDSAVYLCASSLGQNYYEQYFGPGTRLTVT.

The CDR3 DNA follows: TGTGCCAGCAGCGTCGGAAGGGGGCTAGGGTATGGCTACACCTTC. Translating gives CASSVGRGLGYGYTF. The V gene is TRBV9, the J gene TRBJ1-2, with 7 bases lining up with TRBD1. Germline lookup yields CDR1 SGDLS and CDR2 YYNGEE. After removal of 2 bases from V and 5 bases from J, the junction contained 9 bases not matched to a gene. This CDR3 region has 15 residues.

For the CDR3, the DNA is TGCGCCAGCAGTCAATTGGGACAGGGAATCGTAGATACGCAGTATTTT. It is translated as CASSQLGQGIVDTQYF. The V gene is TRBV23-1, the J gene TRBJ2-3; the match to TRBD1 covers 9 bases. TRBV23-1 is designated an ORF whose function remains uncertain. The V and J ends lost 1 base and 5 bases, in that order; junction bases with no gene match: 7. This CDR3 is 16 amino acids long.

The chain employs TRBV19 and TRBJ2-5; possibly TRBD1 for D (5 bases). The CDR3 sequence is 14 residues long. V was cut by 3 bases and J by 4 bases, with 12 bases left in between. Per germline, CDR1 LNHDA and CDR2 SQIVND (reference sequence). In nucleotides, the CDR3 is TGTGCCAGTAGTATGACGGATACAGGAGAGACCCAGTACTTC. Translation: CASSMTDTGETQYF.

CDR3 DNA sequence: TGTGCCAGCAGTGAATACGGCAGCCATGAAAAACTGTTTTTT. It codes for CASSEYGSHEKLFF. V is TRBV25-1 and J is TRBJ1-4; D gene ambiguous. The V end lost 0 bases, the J end lost 6 bases, and 8 bases lay between the germline ends. Germline V CDR1 and CDR2: MGHDK, SYGVNS. CDR3 length: 14 amino acids.

The chain uses TRBV18 and TRBJ1-1; D unresolved. Trimming cost V 5 bases and J 4 bases, with 11 bases left between them. Germline loops: CDR1 KGHSH, CDR2 LQKENI. The CDR3 extends over 13 amino acids. CDR3 in amino acids: CASSDGEATEAFF. CDR3 nucleotides: TGTGCCAGCTCAGACGGGGAGGCCACTGAAGCTTTCTTT.

The rearrangement joins TRBV15 to TRBJ1-5; D not resolved. The germline V gene has CDR1 LNHNV and CDR2 YYDKDF (reference sequence). The length of the CDR3 is 13 residues. V shed 5 bases and J shed 5 bases, with 10 bases lying between them. In DNA form, the CDR3 reads TGTGCCACCAGCGCCAGGACGCATCAGCCCCAGCATTTT. This sequence encodes CATSARTHQPQHF.

This chain joins TRBV28 and TRBJ2-7, with a possible D match to TRBD2 (5 bases). The V gene's germline CDR1 is MDHEN and CDR2 SYDVKM. V lost 6 bases to trimming and J lost 3 bases, with 9 bases between them. The CDR3 consists of 12 residues. The CDR3 DNA reads TGTGCCAGCAGAGGGAGTGGCTACGAGCAGTACTTC. Protein product: CASRGSGYEQYF.

The V gene is TRBV28, the J gene TRBJ2-3; 8 bases agree with TRBD1. CDR1 is MDHEN, CDR2 SYDVKM, per germline. The CDR3 sequence is 15 residues long. Trimming took 6 bases from V and 1 from J; bases not matched to a gene: 6. CDR3 in DNA: TGTGCCAGCAGCACACCGGGACAGGGCACAGATACGCAGTATTTT. It encodes CASSTPGQGTDTQYF.

The chain uses TRBV19 and TRBJ2-7, with D possibly being TRBD1 or TRBD2 (6 bases each). V was cut by 4 bases and J by 3 bases, with 16 bases left in between. CDR3 size: 15 residues. The germline CDR1 and CDR2 sequences are LNHDA and SQIVND (reference sequence). The CDR3 loop reads CASSTGGQGHYEQYF. The CDR3 DNA is TGTGCCAGTAGTACTGGGGGGCAGGGGCACTACGAGCAGTACTTC.

The chain combines TRBV18 with TRBJ2-2, with 9 bases identical to TRBD1. This CDR3 comprises 16 residues. After removal of 4 bases from V and 4 bases from J, the junction contained 7 bases not matched to a gene. Germline V gene data show CDR1 as KGHSH and CDR2 as LQKENI. The CDR3 DNA is TGTGCCAGCTCACTTAGACAGGGGGACGGCACCGGGGAGCTGTTTTTT. Its protein product is CASSLRQGDGTGELFF.

The chain has TRBV28 and TRBJ2-1, with 11 bases that match TRBD2. From germline, CDR1 is MDHEN and CDR2 SYDVKM. Trimming removed 5 bases from V and 0 bases from J; junction bases left unmatched: 6. The CDR3 spans 17 residues. This chain's CDR3 is CASSGTSGRSSYNEQFF. CDR3 sequence (DNA): TGTGCCAGCAGTGGGACTAGCGGAAGGAGCTCCTACAATGAGCAGTTCTTC.

This chain uses TRBV6-6 with TRBJ2-7, with 9 positions matching TRBD2. Unmatched junction bases numbered 12, after V lost 2 bases and J lost 7 bases. CDR1 and CDR2 from the germline V gene are MNHNY and SVGAGI (reference sequence). This CDR3 contains 16 residues. In nucleotides, the CDR3 is TGTGCCAGCAGTTACCTTAAGGCGGGAGGGTCGGGGGAGCAGTACTTC. This codes for CASSYLKAGGSGEQYF.

Remarks on this clone: The sample holds other DNA sequences that translate to the same CDR3. This chain connects TRBV25-1 to TRBJ2-1; 10 nucleotides match TRBD1. With V trimmed by 7 bases and J by 6 bases, 6 bases remained unmatched. CDR3 length: 14 amino acids. Germline CDR1 is MGHDK and CDR2 is SYGVNS. Here the CDR3 reads CASNLGQGINEQFF. The CDR3 DNA sequence: TGTGCCAGCAACCTGGGACAGGGGATCAATGAGCAGTTCTTC.

J is TRBJ1-4 and V is TRBV28, with 8 bases identical to TRBD1. This CDR3 is built from 15 residues. V shed 6 bases, J shed 8 bases, and the junction held 11 bases outside the gene matches. Germline values: CDR1 MDHEN, CDR2 SYDVKM. This CDR3 reads CASSHPGQGAEKLFF. CDR3 nucleotides: TGTGCCAGCAGCCACCCAGGACAGGGCGCGGAAAAACTGTTTTTT.

J is TRBJ1-5 and V is TRBV2; D gene unclear. The CDR3 has 13 amino acids. From germline, CDR1 is SNHLY and CDR2 FYNNEI. With 2 bases removed from V and 5 bases from J, the gap between germline ends came to 7 bases. The CDR3 spells CASSESSYQPQHF. CDR3 coding DNA: TGTGCCAGCAGTGAAAGTTCCTATCAGCCCCAGCATTTT.

The chain is built from TRBV5-1 and TRBJ1-5; D is possibly TRBD1 (5 bases). The germline V gene encodes CDR1 SGHRS and CDR2 YFSETQ. The ends were cut back, 4 bases at V and 6 bases at J, with 14 bases in the middle. The CDR3 covers 14 residues. CDR3 nucleotides: TGCGCCAGCAGCCTCGGCCAGGGCGGTCAGCCCCAGCATTTT. It translates to CASSLGQGGQPQHF.

J is TRBJ2-5 and V is TRBV19; TRBD1 matches at 7 bases. The end of the DNA fits TRBJ2-7 better, so the J call may be wrong. Germline V CDR1 and CDR2: LNHDA, SQIVND (reference sequence). There are 15 residues in the CDR3. In DNA form, the CDR3 reads TGTGCCAGTAGTATAGGGGGACAGAGCTCCTACGAGCAGTACTTC. This encodes CASSIGGQSSYEQYF.